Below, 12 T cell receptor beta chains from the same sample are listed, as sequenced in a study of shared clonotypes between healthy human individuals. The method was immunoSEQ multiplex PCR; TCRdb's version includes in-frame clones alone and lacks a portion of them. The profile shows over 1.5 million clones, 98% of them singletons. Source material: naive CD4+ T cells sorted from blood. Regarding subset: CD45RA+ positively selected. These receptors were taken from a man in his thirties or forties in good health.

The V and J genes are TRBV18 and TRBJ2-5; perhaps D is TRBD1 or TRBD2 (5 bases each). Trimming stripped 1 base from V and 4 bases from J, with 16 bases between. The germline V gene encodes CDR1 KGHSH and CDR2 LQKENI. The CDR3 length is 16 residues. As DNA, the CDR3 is TGTGCCAGCTCACCACTAACCGGGACCGCCACAGAGACCCAGTACTTC. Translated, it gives CASSPLTGTATETQYF.

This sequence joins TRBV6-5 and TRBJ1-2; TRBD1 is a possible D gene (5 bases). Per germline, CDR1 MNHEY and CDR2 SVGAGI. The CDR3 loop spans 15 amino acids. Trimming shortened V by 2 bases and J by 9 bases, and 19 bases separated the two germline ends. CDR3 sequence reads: CASSYAGIQGPSYTF. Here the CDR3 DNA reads TGTGCCAGCAGTTACGCGGGAATCCAGGGCCCGAGCTACACCTTC.

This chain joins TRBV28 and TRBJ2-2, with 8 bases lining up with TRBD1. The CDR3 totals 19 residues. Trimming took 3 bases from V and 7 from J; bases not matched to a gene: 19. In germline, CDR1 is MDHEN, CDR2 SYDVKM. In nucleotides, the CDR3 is TGTGCCAGCAGTTTCGATAGAAGACCCGGGACAGGCTATAACGGGGAGCTGTTTTTT. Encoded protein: CASSFDRRPGTGYNGELFF.

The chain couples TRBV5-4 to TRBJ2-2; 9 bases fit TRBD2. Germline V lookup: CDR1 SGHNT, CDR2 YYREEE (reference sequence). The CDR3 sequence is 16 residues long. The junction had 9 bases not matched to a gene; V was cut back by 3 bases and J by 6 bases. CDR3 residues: CASSSLAGRPPGELFF. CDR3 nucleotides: TGTGCCAGCAGCTCGCTAGCGGGACGACCACCCGGGGAGCTGTTTTTT.

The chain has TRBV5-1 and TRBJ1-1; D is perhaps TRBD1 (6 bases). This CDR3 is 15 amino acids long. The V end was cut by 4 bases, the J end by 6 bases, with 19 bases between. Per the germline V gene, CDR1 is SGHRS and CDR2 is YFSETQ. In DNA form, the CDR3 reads TGCGCCAGCAGCGTGAAGTGGGGGGCGAGGGCTGAAGCTTTCTTT. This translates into CASSVKWGARAEAFF.

In DNA form, the CDR3 reads TGCGCCAGCAGCCTACCCGACGGGGTCTATGGCTACACCTTC. Translated, it gives CASSLPDGVYGYTF. The V call is TRBV5-1, the J call TRBJ1-2; no firm D call. CDR3 length: 14 residues. Germline V lookup: CDR1 SGHRS, CDR2 YFSETQ. The V gene lost 4 bases and the J gene lost 4 bases, with 14 bases spanning the gap.

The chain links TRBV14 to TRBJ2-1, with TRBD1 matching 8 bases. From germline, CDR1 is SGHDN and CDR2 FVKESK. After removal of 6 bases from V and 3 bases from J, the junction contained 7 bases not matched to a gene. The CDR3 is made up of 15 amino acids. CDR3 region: CASRPQGARYNEQFF. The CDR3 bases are TGTGCCAGCAGGCCTCAGGGGGCGCGCTACAATGAGCAGTTCTTC. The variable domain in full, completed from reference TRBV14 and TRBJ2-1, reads EAGVTQFPSHSVIEKGQTVTLRCDPISGHDNLYWYRRVMGKEIKFLLHFVKESKQDESGMPNNRFLAERTGGTYSTLKVQPAELEDSGVYFCASRPQGARYNEQFFGPGTRLTVL.

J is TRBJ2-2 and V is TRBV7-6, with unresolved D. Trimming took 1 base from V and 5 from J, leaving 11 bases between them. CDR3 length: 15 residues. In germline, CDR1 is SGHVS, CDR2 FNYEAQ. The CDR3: CASSLVAEETGELFF. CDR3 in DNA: TGTGCCAGCAGCTTAGTTGCGGAAGAAACCGGGGAGCTGTTTTTT.

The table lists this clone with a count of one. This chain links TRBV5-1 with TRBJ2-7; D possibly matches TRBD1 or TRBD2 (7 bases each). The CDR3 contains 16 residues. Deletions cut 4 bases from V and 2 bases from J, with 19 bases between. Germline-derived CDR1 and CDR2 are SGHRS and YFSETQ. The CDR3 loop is CASSVQATGTTYEQYF. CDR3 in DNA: TGCGCCAGCAGCGTCCAGGCGACAGGGACTACCTACGAGCAGTACTTC.

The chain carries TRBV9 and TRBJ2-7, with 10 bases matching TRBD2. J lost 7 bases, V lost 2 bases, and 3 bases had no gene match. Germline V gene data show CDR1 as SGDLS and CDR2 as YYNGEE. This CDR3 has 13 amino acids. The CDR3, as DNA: TGTGCCAGCAGCGTTCAAGCGGGAGGGGAGCAGTACTTC. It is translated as CASSVQAGGEQYF.

CDR3 coding DNA: TGTGCCAGCAGTGAGGCGACTCAAGAGACCCAGTACTTC. It codes for CASSEATQETQYF. The rearrangement links TRBV27 to TRBJ2-5; D gene ambiguous. CDR1 is MNHEY, CDR2 SMNVEV, per germline (reference sequence). The CDR3 sequence is 13 residues long. Trimming took off 5 bases at V and 2 bases at J, with 9 bases between the two ends.

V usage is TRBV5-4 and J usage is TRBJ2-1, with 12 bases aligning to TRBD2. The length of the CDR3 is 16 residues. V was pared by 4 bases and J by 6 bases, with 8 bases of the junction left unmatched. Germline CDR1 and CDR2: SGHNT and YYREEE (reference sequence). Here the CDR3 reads CASSKAGLAGSNEQFF. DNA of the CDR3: TGTGCCAGCAGCAAAGCCGGACTAGCGGGAAGCAATGAGCAGTTCTTC.